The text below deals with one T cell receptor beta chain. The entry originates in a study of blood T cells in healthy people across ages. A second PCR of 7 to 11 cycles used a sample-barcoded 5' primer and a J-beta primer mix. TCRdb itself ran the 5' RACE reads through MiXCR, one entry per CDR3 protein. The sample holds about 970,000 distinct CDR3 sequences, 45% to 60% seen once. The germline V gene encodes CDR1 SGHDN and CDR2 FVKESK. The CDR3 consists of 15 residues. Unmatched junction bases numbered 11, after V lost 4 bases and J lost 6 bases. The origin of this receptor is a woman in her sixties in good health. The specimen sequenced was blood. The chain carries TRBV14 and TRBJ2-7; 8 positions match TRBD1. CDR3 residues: CASSLLDRAGGEQYF. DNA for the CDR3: TGTGCCAGCAGCCTCTTGGACAGGGCAGGGGGCGAGCAGTACTTC.